In its sample, the clone carrying this T cell receptor (beta chain) was seen many times. What it binds is unknown. TCRdb reanalysed the 5' RACE reads using MiXCR and keeps one entry per CDR3 protein. This table holds some 710,000 distinct CDR3 sequences, approximately 6% found once. This sample is drawn from a study of identical twins. Germline CDR1 reads SEHNR; CDR2 reads FQNEAQ (reference sequence). The CDR3 runs 16 residues. The junction had 11 bases not matched to a gene; V was cut back by 5 bases and J by 7 bases. Broader study findings: Weaker excess twin sharing was seen among beta out-of-frame sequences. A lower insertion count was a feature of abundant cord blood beta clonotypes, with no such feature in memory repertoires.

Sequenced material: naive T cells sorted from blood. V gene TRBV7-9 combines with J gene TRBJ2-1; TRBD2 agrees at 10 bases. The source is a man between 18 and 35 years old in good health. The CDR3 region has the DNA TGTGCCAGCAGCCACTCGGGAAGCGGGAGGGTGAATGAGCAGTTCTTC. This gives the protein CASSHSGSGRVNEQFF.